This paragraph reports one T cell receptor (beta chain). What it binds is not known. TCRdb's copy holds only in-frame clones and misses some; the assay was immunoSEQ multiplex PCR. The data contain fewer than 800,000 clones, roughly 90% of them seen just once; the ten biggest clones take up approximately 1.5%. Noted treatment: about 20 received Ad26.COV2.S at low or high dose, single or two shots; a few received placebo; per-sample allocation not given. Specimen acquisition occurred on day 63 following the initial vaccine or placebo injection. Participants' vaccine, an Ad26 vector, delivered Wuhan-strain SARS-CoV-2 spike. Trimming took off 10 bases at V and 4 bases at J, with 10 bases between the two ends. This CDR3 region has 11 residues. This sample was included in a study of Ad26.COV2.S vaccination and SARS-CoV-2 variants. Findings and caveats of the study: From the TCR breadth and depth analyses, total T cell responses may have been underestimated. A substantial breadth of spike-specific CD8+ and CD4+ T cell responses after vaccination has been reported. The study found similar non-spike TCR breadth in vaccine and placebo recipients.

The chain links TRBV12-3 or TRBV12-4 to TRBJ1-1; D is uncertain. The receptor's source is a person between 18 and 59 years old who received the Ad26.COV2.S COVID-19 vaccine or a placebo. Sequencing was performed on peripheral blood, taken in a trial of Ad26.COV2.S vaccine versus placebo. The CDR3 coding sequence is TGTGCCACCTCGGTTGTCACTGAAGCTTTCTTT. This gives the protein CATSVVTEAFF.